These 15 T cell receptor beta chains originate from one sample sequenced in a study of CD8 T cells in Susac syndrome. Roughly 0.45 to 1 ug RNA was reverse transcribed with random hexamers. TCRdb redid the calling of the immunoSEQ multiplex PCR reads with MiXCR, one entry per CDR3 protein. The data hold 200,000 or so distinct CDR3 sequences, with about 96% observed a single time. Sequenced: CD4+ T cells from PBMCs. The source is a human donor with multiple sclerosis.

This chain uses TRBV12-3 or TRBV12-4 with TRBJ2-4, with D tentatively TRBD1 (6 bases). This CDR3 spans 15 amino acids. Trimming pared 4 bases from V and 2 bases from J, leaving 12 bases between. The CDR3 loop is CASSSLQGSKNIQYF. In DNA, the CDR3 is TGTGCCAGCAGTTCTTTACAGGGTTCCAAAAACATTCAGTACTTC.

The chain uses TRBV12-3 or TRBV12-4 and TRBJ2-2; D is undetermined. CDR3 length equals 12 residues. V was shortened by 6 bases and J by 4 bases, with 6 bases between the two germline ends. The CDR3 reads CASSQSTGELFF. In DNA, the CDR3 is TGTGCCAGCAGCCAGAGCACCGGGGAGCTGTTTTTT.

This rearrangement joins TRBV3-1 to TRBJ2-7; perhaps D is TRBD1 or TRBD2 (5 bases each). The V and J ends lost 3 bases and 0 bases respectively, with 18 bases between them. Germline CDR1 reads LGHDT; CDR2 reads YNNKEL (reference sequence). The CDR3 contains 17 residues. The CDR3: CASSQTSGTAVSYEQYF. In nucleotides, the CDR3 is TGTGCCAGCAGCCAGACGTCCGGGACGGCCGTCTCCTACGAGCAGTACTTC.

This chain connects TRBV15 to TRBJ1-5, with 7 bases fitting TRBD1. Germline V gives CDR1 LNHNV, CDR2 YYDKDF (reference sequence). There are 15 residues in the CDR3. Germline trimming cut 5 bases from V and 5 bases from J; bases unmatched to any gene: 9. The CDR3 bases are TGTGCCACCAGCCCTCACCCGACAGGGTATCAGCCCCAGCATTTT. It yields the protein CATSPHPTGYQPQHF.

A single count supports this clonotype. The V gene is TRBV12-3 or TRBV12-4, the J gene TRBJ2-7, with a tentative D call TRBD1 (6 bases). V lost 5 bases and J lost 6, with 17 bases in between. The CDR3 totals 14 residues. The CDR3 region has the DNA TGTGCCAGCAGTCCCGAGGGACAACGGGGCGAGCAGTACTTC. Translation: CASSPEGQRGEQYF.

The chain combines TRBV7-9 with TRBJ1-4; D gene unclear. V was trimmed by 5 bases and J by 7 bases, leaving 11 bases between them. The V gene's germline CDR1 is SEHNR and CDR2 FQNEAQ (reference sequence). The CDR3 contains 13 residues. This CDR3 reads CASSTRGSEKLFF. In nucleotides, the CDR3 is TGTGCCAGCAGCACCCGGGGTTCTGAAAAACTGTTTTTT.

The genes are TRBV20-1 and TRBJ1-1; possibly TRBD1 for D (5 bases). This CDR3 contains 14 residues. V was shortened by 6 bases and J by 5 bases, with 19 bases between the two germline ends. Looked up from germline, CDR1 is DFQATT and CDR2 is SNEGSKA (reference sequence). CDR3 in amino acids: CSARHPRVGTEAFF. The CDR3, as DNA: TGCAGTGCCAGACATCCCAGGGTGGGGACTGAAGCTTTCTTT.

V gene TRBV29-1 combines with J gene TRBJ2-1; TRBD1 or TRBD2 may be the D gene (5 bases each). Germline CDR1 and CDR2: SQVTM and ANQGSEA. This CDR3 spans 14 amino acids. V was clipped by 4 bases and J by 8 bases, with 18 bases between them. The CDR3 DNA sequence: TGCAGCGTTGGCCCGGGACCAGTTAGGGATGAGCAGTTCTTC. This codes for CSVGPGPVRDEQFF.

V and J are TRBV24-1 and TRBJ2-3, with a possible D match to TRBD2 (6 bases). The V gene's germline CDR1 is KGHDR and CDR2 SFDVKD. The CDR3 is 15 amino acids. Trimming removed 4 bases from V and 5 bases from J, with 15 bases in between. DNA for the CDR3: TGTGCCACCAGTGACCCCGGAGGGCCTGGAGATACGCAGTATTTT. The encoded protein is CATSDPGGPGDTQYF.

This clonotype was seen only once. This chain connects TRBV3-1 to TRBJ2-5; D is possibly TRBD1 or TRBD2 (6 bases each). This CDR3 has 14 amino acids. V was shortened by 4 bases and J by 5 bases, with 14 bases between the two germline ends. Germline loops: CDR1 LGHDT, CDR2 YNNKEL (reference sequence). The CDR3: CASSPGGPRETQYF. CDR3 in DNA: TGTGCCAGCAGCCCCGGGGGCCCCCGGGAGACCCAGTACTTC.

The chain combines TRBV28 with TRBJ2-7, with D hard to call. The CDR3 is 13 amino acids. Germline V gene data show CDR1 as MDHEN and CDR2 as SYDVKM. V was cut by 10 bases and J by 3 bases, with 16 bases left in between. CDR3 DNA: TGTGCCATCCTCCCCGGTCTCGGCTACGAGCAGTACTTC. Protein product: CAILPGLGYEQYF.

The CDR3 region is CSAGPNQETQYF. DNA of the CDR3: TGCAGTGCGGGACCGAACCAAGAGACCCAGTACTTC. The chain combines TRBV20-1 with TRBJ2-5; D may be TRBD1 or TRBD2 (5 bases each). The CDR3 consists of 12 residues. CDR1 and CDR2 (germline): DFQATT, SNEGSKA (reference sequence). With 6 bases removed from V and 0 bases from J, the gap between germline ends came to 8 bases.

The CDR3 sequence: CATSRDRTGANVLTF. In DNA form, the CDR3 reads TGTGCCACGTCCCGGGACAGGACTGGGGCCAACGTCCTGACTTTC. The rearrangement joins TRBV19 to TRBJ2-6, with 8 bases fitting TRBD1. Germline CDR1 is LNHDA and CDR2 is SQIVND (reference sequence). This CDR3 has 15 residues. The J segment lost 2 bases and the V segment lost 10 bases, leaving 7 bases of the junction unmatched.

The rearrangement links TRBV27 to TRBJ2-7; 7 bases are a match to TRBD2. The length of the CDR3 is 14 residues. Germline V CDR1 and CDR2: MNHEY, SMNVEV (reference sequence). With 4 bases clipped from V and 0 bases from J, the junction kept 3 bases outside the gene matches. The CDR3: CASSWGGSSYEQYF. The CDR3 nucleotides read TGTGCCAGCAGTTGGGGCGGGAGCTCCTACGAGCAGTACTTC.

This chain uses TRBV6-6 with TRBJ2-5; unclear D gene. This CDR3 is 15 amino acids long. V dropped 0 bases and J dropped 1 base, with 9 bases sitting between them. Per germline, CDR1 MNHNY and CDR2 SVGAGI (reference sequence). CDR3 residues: CASSYSGHRQETQYF. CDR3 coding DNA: TGTGCCAGCAGTTACTCAGGGCATCGCCAAGAGACCCAGTACTTC.